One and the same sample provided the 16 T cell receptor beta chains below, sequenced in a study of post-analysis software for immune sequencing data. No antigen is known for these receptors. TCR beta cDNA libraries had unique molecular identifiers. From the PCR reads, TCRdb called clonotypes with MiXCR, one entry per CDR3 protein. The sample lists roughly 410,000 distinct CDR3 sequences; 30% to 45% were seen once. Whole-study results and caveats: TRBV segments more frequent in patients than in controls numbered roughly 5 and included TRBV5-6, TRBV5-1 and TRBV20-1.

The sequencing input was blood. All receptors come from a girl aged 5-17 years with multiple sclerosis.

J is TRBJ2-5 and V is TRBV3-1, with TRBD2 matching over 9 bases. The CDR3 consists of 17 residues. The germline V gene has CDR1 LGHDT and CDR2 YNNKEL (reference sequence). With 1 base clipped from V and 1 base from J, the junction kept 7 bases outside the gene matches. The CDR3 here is CASSQVLLAGPQETQYF. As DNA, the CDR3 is TGTGCCAGCAGCCAAGTCTTACTAGCGGGCCCCCAAGAGACCCAGTACTTC.

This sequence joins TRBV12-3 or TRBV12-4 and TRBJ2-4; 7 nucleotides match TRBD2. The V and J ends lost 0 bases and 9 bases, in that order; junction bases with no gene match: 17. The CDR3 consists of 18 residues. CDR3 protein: CASSLAGRAWSVNGIQYF. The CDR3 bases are TGTGCCAGCAGTTTAGCTGGGAGGGCGTGGAGTGTCAATGGCATTCAGTACTTC.

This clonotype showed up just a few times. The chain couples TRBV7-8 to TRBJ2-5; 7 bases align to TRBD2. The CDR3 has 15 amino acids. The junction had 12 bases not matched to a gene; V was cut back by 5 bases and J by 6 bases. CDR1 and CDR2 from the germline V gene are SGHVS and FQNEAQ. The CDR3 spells CASSPRGEGWKTQYF. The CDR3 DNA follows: TGTGCCAGCAGCCCCCGGGGGGAGGGGTGGAAGACCCAGTACTTC.

CDR3 loop: CSARRRGLSTDTQYF. The CDR3, as DNA: TGCAGTGCTAGGCGCAGGGGGCTATCTACAGATACGCAGTATTTT. The genes are TRBV20-1 and TRBJ2-3; 8 nucleotides line up with TRBD1. Germline values: CDR1 DFQATT, CDR2 SNEGSKA (reference sequence). CDR3 length: 15 amino acids. With V trimmed by 3 bases and J by 3 bases, 8 bases remained unmatched.

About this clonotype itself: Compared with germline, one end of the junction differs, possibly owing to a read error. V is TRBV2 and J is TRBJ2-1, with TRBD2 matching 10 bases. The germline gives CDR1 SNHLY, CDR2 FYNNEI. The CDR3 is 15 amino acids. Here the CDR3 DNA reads TGTGCCAGCAGCAAAAGCGGGGGGGCCGGGGATGAGCGGTTCTTC. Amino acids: CASSKSGGAGDERFF.

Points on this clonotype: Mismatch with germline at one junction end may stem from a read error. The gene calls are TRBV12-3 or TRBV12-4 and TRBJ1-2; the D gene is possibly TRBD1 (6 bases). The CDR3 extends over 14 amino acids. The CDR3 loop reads CASSNRAAGDGNTF. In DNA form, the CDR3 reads TGTGCCAGCAGTAACAGGGCGGCCGGAGATGGCAACACCTTC.

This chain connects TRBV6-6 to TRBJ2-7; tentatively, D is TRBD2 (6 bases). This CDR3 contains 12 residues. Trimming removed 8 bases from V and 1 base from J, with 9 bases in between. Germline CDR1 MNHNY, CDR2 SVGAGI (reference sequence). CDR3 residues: CASWGVSYEQYF. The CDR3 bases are TGTGCCAGCTGGGGGGTGTCCTACGAGCAGTACTTC.

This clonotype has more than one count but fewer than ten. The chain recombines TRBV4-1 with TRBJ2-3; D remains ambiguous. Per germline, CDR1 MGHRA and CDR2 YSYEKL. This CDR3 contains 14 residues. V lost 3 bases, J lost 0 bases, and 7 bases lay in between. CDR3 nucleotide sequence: TGCGCCAGCAGCCATGGTCAGAGCACAGATACGCAGTATTTT. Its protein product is CASSHGQSTDTQYF.

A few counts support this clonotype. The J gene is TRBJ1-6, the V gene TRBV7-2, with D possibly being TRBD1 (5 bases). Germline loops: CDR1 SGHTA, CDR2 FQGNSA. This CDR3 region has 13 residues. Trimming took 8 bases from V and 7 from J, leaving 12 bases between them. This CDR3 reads CASRGSGNSPLHF. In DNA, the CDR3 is TGTGCCAGCCGCGGGTCAGGGAATTCACCCCTCCACTTT.

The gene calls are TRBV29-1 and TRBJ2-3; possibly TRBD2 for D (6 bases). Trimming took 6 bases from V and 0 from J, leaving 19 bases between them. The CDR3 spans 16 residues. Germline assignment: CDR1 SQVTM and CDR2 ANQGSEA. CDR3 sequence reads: CSVQPTTRYSTDTQYF. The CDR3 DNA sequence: TGCAGCGTCCAGCCAACGACTAGGTATAGCACAGATACGCAGTATTTT.

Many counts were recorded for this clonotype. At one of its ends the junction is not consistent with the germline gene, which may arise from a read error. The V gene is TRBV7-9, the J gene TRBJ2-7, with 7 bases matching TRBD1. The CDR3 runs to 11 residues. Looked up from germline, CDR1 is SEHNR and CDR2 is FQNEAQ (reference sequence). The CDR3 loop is CASSLTGELYF. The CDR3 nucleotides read TGTGCCAGCAGCTTAACAGGGGAGCTGTACTTC. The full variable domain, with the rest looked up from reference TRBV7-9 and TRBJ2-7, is DTGVSQNPRHKITKRGQNVTFRCDPISEHNRLYWYRQTLGQGPEFLTYFQNEAQLEKSRLLSDRFSAERPKGSFSTLEIQRTEQGDSAMYLCASSLTGELYFGPGTRLTVT.

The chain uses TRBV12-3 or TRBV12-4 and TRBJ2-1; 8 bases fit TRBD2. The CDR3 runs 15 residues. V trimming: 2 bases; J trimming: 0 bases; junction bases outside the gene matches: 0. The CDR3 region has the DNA TGTGCCAGCAGTTTACGGGGGGGCTCCTACAATGAGCAGTTCTTC. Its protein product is CASSLRGGSYNEQFF.

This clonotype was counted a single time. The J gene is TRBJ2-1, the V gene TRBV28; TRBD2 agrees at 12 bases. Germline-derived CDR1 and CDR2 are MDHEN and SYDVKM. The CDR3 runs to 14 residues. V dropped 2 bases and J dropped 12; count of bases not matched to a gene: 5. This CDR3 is CASSLLAGGRAQFF. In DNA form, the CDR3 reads TGTGCCAGCAGTTTACTAGCGGGGGGGCGGGCGCAGTTCTTC.

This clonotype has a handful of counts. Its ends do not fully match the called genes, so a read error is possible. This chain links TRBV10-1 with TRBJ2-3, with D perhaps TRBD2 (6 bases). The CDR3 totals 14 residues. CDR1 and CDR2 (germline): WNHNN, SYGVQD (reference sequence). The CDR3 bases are TGTGCCAGCAGTCCGGGACTTGTCACAGATACGCAGTATTTT. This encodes CASSPGLVTDTQYF.

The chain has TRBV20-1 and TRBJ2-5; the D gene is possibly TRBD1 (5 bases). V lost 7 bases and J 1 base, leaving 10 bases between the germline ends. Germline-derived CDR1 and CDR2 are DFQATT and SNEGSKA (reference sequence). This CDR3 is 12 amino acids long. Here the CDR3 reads CSVGAPQETQYF. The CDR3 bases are TGCAGTGTTGGGGCACCCCAAGAGACCCAGTACTTC.

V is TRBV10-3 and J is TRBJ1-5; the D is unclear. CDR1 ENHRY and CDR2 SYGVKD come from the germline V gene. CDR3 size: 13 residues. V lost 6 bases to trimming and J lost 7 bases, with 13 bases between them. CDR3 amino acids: CAIRAEVGQPQHF. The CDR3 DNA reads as TGTGCCATCAGGGCGGAGGTAGGCCAGCCCCAGCATTTT.